This passage covers 10 T cell receptor beta chains from one sample sequenced in a study of T cells expressing NK-cell markers. From the 5' RACE reads, TCRdb lists one entry per CDR3 protein and no DNA. This specimen shows approximately 420,000 distinct CDR3 sequences; the ten leading clones hold 9.5% to 12%. Material: blood T cells: a sorted CD56 or NKG2C T cell subset, CD4+ or CD8+ T cells, or bulk PBMC T cells (not recorded which). The receptors were gathered from a woman aged 50 to 60 in good health.

The rearrangement joins TRBV5-1 to TRBJ2-5; the D gene TCRdb calls, TRBD1, cannot be checked with no DNA. Germline V gene lookup returns CDR1 SGHRS and CDR2 YFSETQ. The CDR3 contains 15 residues. The CDR3 sequence: CASIPGRRTGETQYF. Full variable domain (remainder filled in from reference TRBV5-1 and TRBJ2-5): KAGVTQTPRYLIKTRGQQVTLSCSPISGHRSVSWYQQTPGQGLQFLFEYFSETQRNKGNFPGRFSGRQFSNSRSEMNVSTLELGDSALYLCASIPGRRTGETQYFGPGTRLLVL.

The J gene is TRBJ2-1, the V gene TRBV19; TCRdb designates TRBD2, a call that cannot be tested without DNA. Germline V gives CDR1 LNHDA, CDR2 SQIVND (reference sequence). The CDR3 contains 14 residues. The CDR3 spells CASSNRAGNDEQFF.

The chain employs TRBV24-1 and TRBJ2-3. Germline assignment: CDR1 KGHDR and CDR2 SFDVKD. The CDR3 consists of 14 residues. The CDR3 reads CATSVVDGTDTQYF.

This chain joins TRBV5-5 and TRBJ1-1. Germline lookup yields CDR1 SGHKS and CDR2 YYEKEE (reference sequence). The CDR3 is made up of 14 amino acids. The CDR3 sequence is CASSKGWENTEAFF.

This chain's CDR3 is CASSPNQFDTQYF. The chain uses TRBV3-1 and TRBJ2-3. The CDR3 contains 13 residues. Germline-derived CDR1 and CDR2 are LGHDT and YNNKEL (reference sequence).

CDR3 residues: CATSDWGTSYNEQFF. V and J are TRBV24-1 and TRBJ2-1; TCRdb selects TRBD1, and the lack of DNA leaves this call unchecked. Germline CDR1 reads KGHDR; CDR2 reads SFDVKD. The CDR3 has 15 amino acids.

The chain joins TRBV7-9 to TRBJ2-3. The CDR3 runs 14 residues. Germline values: CDR1 SEHNR, CDR2 FQNEAQ (reference sequence). CDR3 residues: CASSLAKKTDTQYF. The full variable domain, rest sourced from reference TRBV7-9 and TRBJ2-3, is DTGVSQNPRHKITKRGQNVTFRCDPISEHNRLYWYRQTLGQGPEFLTYFQNEAQLEKSRLLSDRFSAERPKGSFSTLEIQRTEQGDSAMYLCASSLAKKTDTQYFGPGTRLTVL.

The chain links TRBV10-1 to TRBJ2-5. The germline V gene encodes CDR1 WNHNN and CDR2 SYGVQD (reference sequence). The CDR3 totals 11 residues. CDR3: CASLLSETQYF.

The chain uses TRBV15 and TRBJ2-1. In germline, CDR1 is LNHNV, CDR2 YYDKDF (reference sequence). This CDR3 is built from 15 residues. The CDR3 reads CATSRGVGSYNEQFF.

This chain connects TRBV7-6 to TRBJ2-5; the TCRdb D gene call, TRBD2, has no DNA to confirm it. Germline V gene data show CDR1 as SGHVS and CDR2 as FNYEAQ. The CDR3 is made up of 14 amino acids. CDR3 residues: CASSPSGSDETQYF.